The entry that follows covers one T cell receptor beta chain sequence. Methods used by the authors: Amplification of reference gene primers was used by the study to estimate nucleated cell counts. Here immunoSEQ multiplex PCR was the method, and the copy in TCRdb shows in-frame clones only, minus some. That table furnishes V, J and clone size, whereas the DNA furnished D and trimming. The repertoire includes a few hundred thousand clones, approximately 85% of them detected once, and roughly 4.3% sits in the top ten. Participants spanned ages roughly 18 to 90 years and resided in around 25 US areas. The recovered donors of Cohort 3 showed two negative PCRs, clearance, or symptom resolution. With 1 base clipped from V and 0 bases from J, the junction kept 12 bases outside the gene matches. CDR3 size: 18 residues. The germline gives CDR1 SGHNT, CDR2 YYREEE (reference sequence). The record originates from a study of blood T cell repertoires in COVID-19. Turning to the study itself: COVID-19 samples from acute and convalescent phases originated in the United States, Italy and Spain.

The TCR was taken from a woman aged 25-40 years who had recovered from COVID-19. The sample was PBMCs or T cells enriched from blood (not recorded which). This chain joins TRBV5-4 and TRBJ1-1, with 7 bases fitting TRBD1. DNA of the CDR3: TGTGCCAGCAGCTTGATTCGGGACAGCAAACCTTTGAACACTGAAGCTTTCTTT. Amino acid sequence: CASSLIRDSKPLNTEAFF.